Sequencing of this T cell receptor (beta chain) was carried out in a study of regulatory T cells in long-lasting Graves disease. About the research overall: Graves' patients, diagnosed recently, had received antithyroid drugs under 3 months.

Libraries of TCR beta came from iRepertoire HTBI primers plus Arm-PCR of CDR3 regions. Per the original data handling: Samples revealed 62 TRBV and over twelve TRBJ segments. Each CDR3 protein is one row after TCRdb ran MiXCR on the multiplex PCR reads. TCRdb, rather than the study authors, made the V and J calls. The sample holds 320,000 or so distinct CDR3 sequences; 18% are singletons and the top ten take about 39%. Time point: newly diagnosed GD, antithyroid drugs for less than 3 months. Researchers made the TCR library from RNA that was extracted from PBMCs. In Xi'an, China, an endocrinology department was the source of patients. Deletions cut 6 bases from V and 0 bases from J, with 9 bases between. Germline V gives CDR1 MNHNS, CDR2 SASEGT. The CDR3 is 14 residues long. This clonotype has just one count.

The chain joins TRBV6-1 to TRBJ1-3; tentative D call: TRBD1 (6 bases). Sequencing used peripheral blood mononuclear cells (PBMCs), obtained at new diagnosis, from a patient treated with antithyroid drugs. The TCR sequence derives from a female donor with Graves disease. In DNA form, the CDR3 reads TGTGCCAGCAGCACAGGGCTCTCTGGAAACACCATATATTTT. Translating it yields CASSTGLSGNTIYF.